The TCR beta chain described here comes from a study of T cells after yellow fever vaccination. Whole-study results and caveats: Compared with primary, the secondary response was weaker and peaked at day 5, not 15. The booster response re-showed most primary clones: 96% CD4, about 89% CD8.

CDR1 and CDR2 (germline): SGHKS, YYEKEE (reference sequence). V lost 0 bases, J lost 0 bases, and 2 bases stayed unmatched. This CDR3 is built from 16 residues. With respect to this clonotype: Its antigen remains unidentified.

TCRdb analysed the 5' RACE reads with MiXCR anew, one entry per CDR3 protein. Of 250,000 to 300,000 distinct CDR3 sequences in the sample, 10% to 15% were seen once. This sample comprised CD4+ T cells sorted from PBMCs, obtained 45 days after the yellow fever booster vaccination. The receptor was derived from a man aged 25 to 40 who received the YFV17D yellow fever vaccine. The gene calls are TRBV5-5 and TRBJ2-2, with 7 bases fitting TRBD1. The CDR3 DNA sequence: TGTGCCAGCAGCTTGGTAGGGACAGCGAACACCGGGGAGCTGTTTTTT. Translated: CASSLVGTANTGELFF.